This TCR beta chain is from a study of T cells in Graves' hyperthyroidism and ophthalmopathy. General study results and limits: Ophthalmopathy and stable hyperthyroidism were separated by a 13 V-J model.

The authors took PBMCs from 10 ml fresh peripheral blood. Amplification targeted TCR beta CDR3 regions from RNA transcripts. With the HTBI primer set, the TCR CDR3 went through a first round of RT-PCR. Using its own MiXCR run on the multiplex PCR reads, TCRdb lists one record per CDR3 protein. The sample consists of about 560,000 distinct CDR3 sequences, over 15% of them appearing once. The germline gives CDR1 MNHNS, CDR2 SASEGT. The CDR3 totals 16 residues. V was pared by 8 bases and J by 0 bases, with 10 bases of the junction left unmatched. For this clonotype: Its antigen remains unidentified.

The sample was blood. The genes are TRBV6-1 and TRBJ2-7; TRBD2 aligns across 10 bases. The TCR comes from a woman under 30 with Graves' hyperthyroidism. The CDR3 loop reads CASSEASSGGSYEQYF. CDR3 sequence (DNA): TGTGCCAGCTCCGAGGCCTCTAGCGGGGGCTCCTACGAGCAGTACTTC.